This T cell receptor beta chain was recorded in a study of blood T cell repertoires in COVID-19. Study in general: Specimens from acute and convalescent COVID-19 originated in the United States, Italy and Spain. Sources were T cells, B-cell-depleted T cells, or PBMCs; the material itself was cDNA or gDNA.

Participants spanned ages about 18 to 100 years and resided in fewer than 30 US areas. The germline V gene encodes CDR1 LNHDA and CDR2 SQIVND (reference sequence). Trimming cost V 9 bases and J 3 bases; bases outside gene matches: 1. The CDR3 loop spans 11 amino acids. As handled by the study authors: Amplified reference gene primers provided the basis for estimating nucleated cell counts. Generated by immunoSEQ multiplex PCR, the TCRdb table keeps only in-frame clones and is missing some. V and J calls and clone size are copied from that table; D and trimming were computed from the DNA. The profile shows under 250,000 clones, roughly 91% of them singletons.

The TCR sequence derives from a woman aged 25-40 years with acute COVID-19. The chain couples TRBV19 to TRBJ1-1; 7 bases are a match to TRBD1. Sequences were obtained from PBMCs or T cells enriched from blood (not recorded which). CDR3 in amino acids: CARTGYTEAFF. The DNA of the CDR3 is TGTGCCAGGACAGGGTACACTGAAGCTTTCTTT.